This paragraph covers one T cell receptor (beta chain) sequence. These data belong to a study of CDR3 diversity in severe acne. The CDR3 spans 13 residues. V dropped 7 bases and J dropped 7 bases, with 14 bases sitting between them. In germline, CDR1 is SEHNR, CDR2 FQNEAQ (reference sequence). TCRdb fed the PCR reads into MiXCR, producing one record per CDR3 protein. The sample comprises more than 80,000 distinct CDR3 sequences, about 49% of which are singletons, and roughly 12% rests with the top ten. This clonotype was sampled from a male donor with severe acne vulgaris. Sequences were obtained from blood. This rearrangement joins TRBV7-9 to TRBJ1-5; tentatively, D is TRBD1 (6 bases). CDR3 amino acids: CASTVGGAQPQHF. The CDR3 coding sequence is TGTGCCAGCACCGTAGGGGGGGCACAGCCCCAGCATTTT.